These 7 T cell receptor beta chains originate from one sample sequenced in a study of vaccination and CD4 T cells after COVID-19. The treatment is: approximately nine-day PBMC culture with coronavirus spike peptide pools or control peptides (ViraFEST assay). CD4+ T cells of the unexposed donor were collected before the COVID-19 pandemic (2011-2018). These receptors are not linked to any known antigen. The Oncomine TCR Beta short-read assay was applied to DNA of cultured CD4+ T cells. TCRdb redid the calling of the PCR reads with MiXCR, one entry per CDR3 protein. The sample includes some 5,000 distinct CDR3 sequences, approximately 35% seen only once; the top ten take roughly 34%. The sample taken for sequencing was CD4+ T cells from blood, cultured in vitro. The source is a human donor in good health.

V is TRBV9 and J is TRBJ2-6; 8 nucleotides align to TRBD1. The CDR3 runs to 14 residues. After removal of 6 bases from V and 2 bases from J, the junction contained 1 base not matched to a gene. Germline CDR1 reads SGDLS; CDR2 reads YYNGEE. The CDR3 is CASMTGAGANVLTF. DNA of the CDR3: TGTGCCAGCATGACAGGGGCTGGGGCCAACGTCCTGACTTTC.

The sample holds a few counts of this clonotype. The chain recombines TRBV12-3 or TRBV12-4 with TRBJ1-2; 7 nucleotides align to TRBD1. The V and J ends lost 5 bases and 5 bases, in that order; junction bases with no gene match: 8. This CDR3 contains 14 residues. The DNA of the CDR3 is TGTGCCAGCAGTACACAGGGGATGCGATATGGCTACACCTTC. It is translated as CASSTQGMRYGYTF.

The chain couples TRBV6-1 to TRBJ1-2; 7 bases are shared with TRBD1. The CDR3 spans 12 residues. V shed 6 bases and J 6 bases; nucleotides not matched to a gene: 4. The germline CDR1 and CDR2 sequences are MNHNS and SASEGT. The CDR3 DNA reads TGTGCCAGCAGGCGGGACAGCAATGGCTACACCTTC. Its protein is CASRRDSNGYTF.

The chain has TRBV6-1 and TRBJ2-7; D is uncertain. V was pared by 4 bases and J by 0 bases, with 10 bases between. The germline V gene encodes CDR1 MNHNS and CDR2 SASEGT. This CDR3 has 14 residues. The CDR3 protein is CASSAEQSSYEQYF. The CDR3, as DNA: TGTGCCAGCAGTGCGGAACAGAGCTCCTACGAGCAGTACTTC.

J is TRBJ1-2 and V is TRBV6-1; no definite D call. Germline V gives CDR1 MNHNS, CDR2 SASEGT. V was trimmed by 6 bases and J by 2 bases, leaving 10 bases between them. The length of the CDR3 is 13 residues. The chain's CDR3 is CASSDGPNYGYTF. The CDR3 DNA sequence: TGTGCCAGCAGCGACGGGCCAAACTATGGCTACACCTTC.

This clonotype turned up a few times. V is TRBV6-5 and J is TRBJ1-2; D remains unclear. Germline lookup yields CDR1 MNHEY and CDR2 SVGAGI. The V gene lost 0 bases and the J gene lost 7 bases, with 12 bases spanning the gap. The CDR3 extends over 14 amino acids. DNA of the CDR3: TGTGCCAGCAGTTACTCGAGTCCCCGCAGTGGCTACACCTTC. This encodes CASSYSSPRSGYTF.

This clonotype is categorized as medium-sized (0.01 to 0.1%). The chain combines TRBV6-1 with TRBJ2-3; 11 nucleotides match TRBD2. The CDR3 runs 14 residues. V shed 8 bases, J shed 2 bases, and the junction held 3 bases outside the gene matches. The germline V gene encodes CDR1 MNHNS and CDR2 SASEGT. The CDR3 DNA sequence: TGTGCCAGCCAACTAGCGGGGGACACAGATACGCAGTATTTT. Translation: CASQLAGDTDTQYF.